These T cell receptor beta chains were read from a single sample in a study of control samples from healthy donors and cancer patients. Some clones are missing from TCRdb's copy, which holds only in-frame ones; the method was immunoSEQ multiplex PCR. The data hold fewer than 200,000 clones, with about 95% observed a single time. Material for sequencing was PBMCs. Source of these receptors: a man aged 60 to 75 with colorectal cancer. Both conserved end residues are part of each CDR3. Fields, in order: D gene, clone size, V gene, J gene, CDR3 DNA, CDR3 protein. The D gene is left open where the match is weak. Rows give clone size only sometimes, using once, few, many, or a class for an expanded clone.

d_call: -; clone_size: -; v_call: TRBV5-1; j_call: TRBJ2-7; cdr3_nt: TGCGCCAGCGGACCTACAGGGAGGCCCTACGAGCAGTACTTC; cdr3_aa: CASGPTGRPYEQYF
d_call: -; clone_size: -; v_call: TRBV24-1; j_call: TRBJ2-7; cdr3_nt: TGTGCCACCAGTGACTCCCGGACAGACCGCTTAGGCGAGCAGTACTTC; cdr3_aa: CATSDSRTDRLGEQYF
d_call: -; clone_size: -; v_call: TRBV4-3; j_call: TRBJ1-5; cdr3_nt: TGCGCCAGCAGCCAAGACGTCTATAGCAATCAGCCCCAGCATTTT; cdr3_aa: CASSQDVYSNQPQHF
d_call: -; clone_size: large; v_call: TRBV6-2/TRBV6-3; j_call: TRBJ2-1; cdr3_nt: TGTGCCAGCAGTTACGGGGAGCCTTCCTACAATGAGCAGTTCTTC; cdr3_aa: CASSYGEPSYNEQFF
d_call: TRBD2; clone_size: once; v_call: TRBV7-9; j_call: TRBJ2-1; cdr3_nt: TGTGCCAGCAGTCTCCCGGGGGGGGGCTTCCGGCCCTCCAATGAGCAGTTCTTC; cdr3_aa: CASSLPGGGFRPSNEQFF
d_call: TRBD1; clone_size: -; v_call: TRBV30; j_call: TRBJ1-6; cdr3_nt: TGTGCCTGGAGTGTGGGACAGGGGGCAGGTAATTCACCCCTCCACTTT; cdr3_aa: CAWSVGQGAGNSPLHF
d_call: TRBD2; clone_size: -; v_call: TRBV9; j_call: TRBJ2-5; cdr3_nt: TGTGCCAGCAGCGGGAGCGGGGGAGAACTGGAGACCCAGTACTTC; cdr3_aa: CASSGSGGELETQYF
d_call: TRBD2; clone_size: -; v_call: TRBV6-5; j_call: TRBJ2-7; cdr3_nt: TGTGCCAGCCGGGGGGCTAGCGGGGGCCCTCAGTACTTC; cdr3_aa: CASRGASGGPQYF
d_call: TRBD2; clone_size: -; v_call: TRBV7-2; j_call: TRBJ2-3; cdr3_nt: TGTGCCAGCAGCTCCCTTAGCGGGGGGTATACGCAGTATTTT; cdr3_aa: CASSSLSGGYTQYF
d_call: -; clone_size: once; v_call: TRBV7-2; j_call: TRBJ1-2; cdr3_nt: TGTGCCAGCAGCTTAGCCCCGGGTCGATTGGATGGCTACACCTTC; cdr3_aa: CASSLAPGRLDGYTF
d_call: -; clone_size: once; v_call: TRBV27; j_call: TRBJ2-2; cdr3_nt: TGTGCCAGCAGTTTATACGGCAGGGAGCGATTATCCGGGGAGCTGTTTTTT; cdr3_aa: CASSLYGRERLSGELFF
d_call: -; clone_size: -; v_call: TRBV25-1; j_call: TRBJ1-2; cdr3_nt: TGTGCCAGCAGTGAAGCGGGGTCCCCAAACTATGGCTACACCTTC; cdr3_aa: CASSEAGSPNYGYTF
d_call: -; clone_size: -; v_call: TRBV6-5; j_call: TRBJ1-5; cdr3_nt: TGTGCCAGCACGCGGGCGGACATGCCCCAGCATTTT; cdr3_aa: CASTRADMPQHF
d_call: -; clone_size: -; v_call: TRBV30; j_call: TRBJ1-6; cdr3_nt: TGTGCCTGGAGTGTAACGGCGACGCATTCACCCCTCCACTTT; cdr3_aa: CAWSVTATHSPLHF
d_call: TRBD1; clone_size: -; v_call: TRBV5-1; j_call: TRBJ1-2; cdr3_nt: TGCGCCAGCAGCGATGGGGGACAGGGCGCTGGCTACACCTTC; cdr3_aa: CASSDGGQGAGYTF
d_call: -; clone_size: -; v_call: TRBV7-2; j_call: TRBJ1-2; cdr3_nt: TGTGCCAGCAGCCTATCAACAAGCACCGGGACAACCTATGGCTACACCTTC; cdr3_aa: CASSLSTSTGTTYGYTF
d_call: TRBD1; clone_size: -; v_call: TRBV24-1; j_call: TRBJ2-6; cdr3_nt: TGTGCCACCGGGACAGGGGGTCCTGGGGCCAACGTCCTGACTTTC; cdr3_aa: CATGTGGPGANVLTF
d_call: TRBD2; clone_size: -; v_call: TRBV6-5; j_call: TRBJ2-1; cdr3_nt: TGTGCCAGCAGTTCCATAGCGGGGGGAGATAATGAGCAGTTCTTC; cdr3_aa: CASSSIAGGDNEQFF
d_call: -; clone_size: -; v_call: TRBV19; j_call: TRBJ1-1; cdr3_nt: TGTGCCAGTAGATGGAGAGGGGAGAACACTGAAGCTTTCTTT; cdr3_aa: CASRWRGENTEAFF
d_call: -; clone_size: -; v_call: TRBV9; j_call: TRBJ1-4; cdr3_nt: TGTGCCAGCAGCCAAGGACACACCGGAGGGGAAAAACTGTTTTTT; cdr3_aa: CASSQGHTGGEKLFF
d_call: -; clone_size: -; v_call: TRBV9; j_call: TRBJ2-3; cdr3_nt: TGTGCCAGCAGCGCACGGGACTTAGTGGATACGCAGTATTTT; cdr3_aa: CASSARDLVDTQYF
d_call: -; clone_size: -; v_call: TRBV5-4; j_call: TRBJ2-7; cdr3_nt: TGTGCCAGCAGCTGGGACTTGTCCCCCTACGAGCAGTACTTC; cdr3_aa: CASSWDLSPYEQYF
d_call: -; clone_size: -; v_call: TRBV21-1; j_call: TRBJ2-7; cdr3_nt: TGTGCCAGCACCAATAAAGGAAGGCCAAGGGTCTCCTACGAGCAGTACTTC; cdr3_aa: CASTNKGRPRVSYEQYF
d_call: -; clone_size: -; v_call: TRBV12-3/TRBV12-4; j_call: TRBJ1-3; cdr3_nt: TGTGCCAGCAGTTTAAGGATGCTTGGACACATATATTTT; cdr3_aa: CASSLRMLGHIYF
d_call: -; clone_size: -; v_call: TRBV6-2/TRBV6-3; j_call: TRBJ1-5; cdr3_nt: TGTGCCAGCAGTTACCGGACTAGCAATCAGCCCCAGCATTTT; cdr3_aa: CASSYRTSNQPQHF
d_call: TRBD2; clone_size: -; v_call: TRBV3-1/TRBV3-2; j_call: TRBJ2-5; cdr3_nt: TGTGCCAGCAGCCAAGATCTTAGTAGCGGGGGGGCAGAGACCCAGTACTTC; cdr3_aa: CASSQDLSSGGAETQYF
d_call: -; clone_size: few; v_call: TRBV7-9; j_call: TRBJ2-5; cdr3_nt: TGTGCCAGCAGCTTCGAGAGGGTCCAAGAGACCCAGTACTTC; cdr3_aa: CASSFERVQETQYF
d_call: -; clone_size: few; v_call: TRBV4-1; j_call: TRBJ2-1; cdr3_nt: TGCGCCAGCAGCCAAGATATGTTAGCCCAGACGAGCTACAATGAGCAGTTCTTC; cdr3_aa: CASSQDMLAQTSYNEQFF